Below are 27 T cell receptor beta chains sequenced from a single sample in a study of CD4+ T cells in melanoma. Produced via immunoSEQ multiplex PCR; TCRdb's table is partial and in-frame only. The sample contains a few thousand clones, under 75% of which appear only once. The sequenced sample consisted of cells from a culture (not recorded whether cultured in vitro). These receptors were taken from a human donor with melanoma.

This rearrangement joins TRBV7-2 to TRBJ1-5, with D hard to call. This CDR3 region has 15 residues. V was trimmed by 0 bases and J by 6 bases, leaving 12 bases between them. Germline CDR1 and CDR2: SGHTA and FQGNSA. The CDR3 region has the DNA TGTGCCAGCAGCTTAGCCTGGGCTCCTAGTCAGCCCCAGCATTTT. Its translation is CASSLAWAPSQPQHF.

This clone turned up a few times. The genes are TRBV2 and TRBJ2-7; no definite D call. Trimming removed 4 bases from V and 6 bases from J, with 13 bases in between. The CDR3 totals 13 residues. Per the germline V gene, CDR1 is SNHLY and CDR2 is FYNNEI. The DNA of the CDR3 is TGTGCCAGCAGTGTGGCGTCCTCGGGCGAGCAGTACTTC. Encoded protein: CASSVASSGEQYF. The full variable domain, with the rest looked up from reference TRBV2 and TRBJ2-7, is EPEVTQTPSHQVTQMGQEVILRCVPISNHLYFYWYRQILGQKVEFLVSFYNNEISEKSEIFDDQFSVERPDGSNFTLKIRSTKLEDSAMYFCASSVASSGEQYFGPGTRLTVT.

V gene TRBV5-4 combines with J gene TRBJ1-1; D not resolved. V lost 4 bases to trimming and J lost 3 bases, with 19 bases between them. Germline CDR1 reads SGHNT; CDR2 reads YYREEE (reference sequence). The CDR3 spans 16 residues. CDR3 DNA sequence: TGTGCCAGCAGCCCGGATCAGGAGAGTATGGACACTGAAGCTTTCTTT. Residues: CASSPDQESMDTEAFF. Drawing the rest from reference TRBV5-4 and TRBJ1-1, the complete variable domain is ETGVTQSPTHLIKTRGQQVTLRCSSQSGHNTVSWYQQALGQGPQFIFQYYREEENGRGNFPPRFSGLQFPNYSSELNVNALELDDSALYLCASSPDQESMDTEAFFGQGTRLTVV.

This sequence joins TRBV3-1 (or the pseudogene TRBV3-2) and TRBJ2-7; 10 bases are shared with TRBD1. Per the germline V gene, CDR1 is LGHDT and CDR2 is YNNKEL (reference sequence). The V segment lost 4 bases and the J segment 5 bases; nucleotides outside the gene matches: 8. The CDR3 runs to 15 residues. The CDR3 region has the DNA TGTGCCAGCAGCCGGAGGGACAGGGGTTTCCACGAGCAGTACTTC. It codes for CASSRRDRGFHEQYF.

This rearrangement joins TRBV12-5 to TRBJ2-2; D unresolved. The V end was cut by 6 bases, the J end by 6 bases, with 5 bases between. Germline CDR1 is LGHNT and CDR2 is FRNRAP. This CDR3 is 11 amino acids long. The CDR3 reads CASGGSGELFF. The DNA for the CDR3 is TGTGCTAGTGGGGGCTCCGGGGAGCTGTTTTTT.

This clone was counted a single time. J is TRBJ2-7 and V is TRBV2; no firm D call. Looked up from germline, CDR1 is SNHLY and CDR2 is FYNNEI. The CDR3 covers 13 residues. The ends were cut back, 3 bases at V and 3 bases at J, with 9 bases in the middle. CDR3 in amino acids: CASSEAAHYEQYF. CDR3 DNA sequence: TGTGCCAGCAGTGAGGCAGCGCACTACGAGCAGTACTTC.

The gene calls are TRBV3-1 (or the pseudogene TRBV3-2) and TRBJ1-1, with D hard to call. Germline V gene data show CDR1 as LGHDT and CDR2 as YNNKEL (reference sequence). Trimming took 0 bases from V and 1 from J, leaving 6 bases between them. This CDR3 spans 14 amino acids. The CDR3 nucleotides read TGTGCCAGCAGCCAAGACTATAAGAACACTGAAGCTTTCTTT. Translated, it gives CASSQDYKNTEAFF.

Only one count was recorded for this clone. The chain recombines TRBV19 with TRBJ1-2, with TRBD1 as a possible D gene (6 bases). Trimming cost V 2 bases and J 5 bases, with 21 bases left between them. CDR1 LNHDA and CDR2 SQIVND come from the germline V gene (reference sequence). The CDR3 consists of 17 residues. The CDR3 sequence is CASSIIRQDLELYGYTF. In nucleotides, the CDR3 is TGTGCCAGTAGTATAATCCGACAGGACCTGGAACTGTATGGCTACACCTTC.

This clone appeared once. The rearrangement uses TRBV28 and TRBJ2-1; D might be TRBD2 (5 bases). Germline values: CDR1 MDHEN, CDR2 SYDVKM. The CDR3 loop spans 17 amino acids. Trimming pared 6 bases from V and 3 bases from J, leaving 21 bases between. This chain's CDR3 is CASSPRGSPEGYNEQFF. CDR3 nucleotide sequence: TGTGCCAGCAGCCCCCGTGGGTCCCCCGAGGGCTACAATGAGCAGTTCTTC.

This clone counts as medium-sized (0.01 to 0.1%). J is TRBJ1-2 and V is TRBV11-1; D gene ambiguous. The germline gives CDR1 SGHAT, CDR2 FQDESV (reference sequence). V lost 2 bases and J 6 bases, leaving 7 bases between the germline ends. This CDR3 region has 12 residues. The CDR3 loop is CASSLRGHGYTF. For the CDR3, the DNA is TGTGCCAGCAGCTTACGAGGGCATGGCTACACCTTC.

In its sample, this clone was seen a few times. The chain recombines TRBV4-2 with TRBJ2-7, with D possibly TRBD1 on 5 matching bases. V gave up 1 base and J gave up 3 bases, with 19 bases separating them. Germline CDR1 and CDR2: LGHNA and YNFKEQ. This CDR3 is 17 amino acids long. CDR3 in amino acids: CASSQVTDRGFLYEQYF. The CDR3 nucleotides are TGTGCCAGCAGCCAAGTGACCGACAGAGGTTTCCTCTACGAGCAGTACTTC.

Relative to its sample, this clone is medium-sized (0.01 to 0.1%). The rearrangement joins TRBV6-6 to TRBJ1-5; 7 nucleotides align to TRBD1. Looked up from germline, CDR1 is MNHNY and CDR2 is SVGAGI (reference sequence). With 0 bases clipped from V and 3 bases from J, the junction kept 2 bases outside the gene matches. This CDR3 spans 15 amino acids. CDR3 region: CASSYSQGVNQPQHF. Here the CDR3 DNA reads TGTGCCAGCAGTTACTCTCAGGGGGTCAATCAGCCCCAGCATTTT.

The chain links TRBV6-1 to TRBJ2-2, with TRBD2 matching 9 bases. The CDR3 covers 17 residues. The trim removed 4 bases at V and 3 bases at J, leaving 9 bases unmatched. Germline assignment: CDR1 MNHNS and CDR2 SASEGT. CDR3 residues: CASSGLAGFVDTGELFF. For the CDR3, the DNA is TGTGCCAGCAGTGGTCTAGCGGGGTTCGTCGACACCGGGGAGCTGTTTTTT.

The chain recombines TRBV5-6 with TRBJ1-1, with unresolved D. Trimming took off 4 bases at V and 0 bases at J, with 10 bases between the two ends. This CDR3 is 14 amino acids long. The germline V gene encodes CDR1 SGHDT and CDR2 YYEEEE. CDR3 in DNA: TGTGCCAGCAGCCGAGCTACAGTGAACACTGAAGCTTTCTTT. This encodes CASSRATVNTEAFF.

The chain combines TRBV7-9 with TRBJ2-1, with D possibly being TRBD2 (5 bases). The CDR3 is made up of 13 amino acids. Per germline, CDR1 SEHNR and CDR2 FQNEAQ (reference sequence). V lost 1 base, J lost 7 bases, and 8 bases lay in between. CDR3 nucleotides: TGTGCCAGCAGCTTAGATACGGGAAATGAGCAGTTCTTC. Protein sequence: CASSLDTGNEQFF.

This chain uses TRBV28 with TRBJ1-1, with 7 bases fitting TRBD1. With 7 bases clipped from V and 8 bases from J, the junction kept 10 bases outside the gene matches. Germline V gene data show CDR1 as MDHEN and CDR2 as SYDVKM. The length of the CDR3 is 13 residues. In nucleotides, the CDR3 is TGTGCCAGCACCTCAACGGGACAGTACGAAGCTTTCTTT. Its translation: CASTSTGQYEAFF.

The chain recombines TRBV19 with TRBJ1-5; D unclear. CDR3 length: 13 amino acids. Germline V lookup: CDR1 LNHDA, CDR2 SQIVND (reference sequence). V was cut by 7 bases and J by 7 bases, with 14 bases left in between. The CDR3 nucleotides are TGTGCCAGTACCCAGACTGGTTGGCAGCCCCAGCATTTT. The encoded protein is CASTQTGWQPQHF. Variable domain in full (rest from reference TRBV19 and TRBJ1-5): DGGITQSPKYLFRKEGQNVTLSCEQNLNHDAMYWYRQDPGQGLRLIYYSQIVNDFQKGDIAEGYSVSREKKESFPLTVTSAQKNPTAFYLCASTQTGWQPQHFGDGTRLSIL.

The J gene is TRBJ1-2, the V gene TRBV24-1; no clear D. Per the germline V gene, CDR1 is KGHDR and CDR2 is SFDVKD. The CDR3 runs to 17 residues. Deletions cut 0 bases from V and 0 bases from J, with 13 bases between. CDR3 region: CATSDLYWREANYGYTF. In DNA form, the CDR3 reads TGTGCCACCAGTGATTTGTATTGGAGGGAAGCTAACTATGGCTACACCTTC.

This chain joins TRBV2 and TRBJ1-3, with D uncertain. This CDR3 has 16 residues. Trimming left V 6 bases short and J 3 bases short, with 18 bases between. Germline CDR1 reads SNHLY; CDR2 reads FYNNEI. Here the CDR3 reads CASSGSWTPDGNTIYF. CDR3 sequence (DNA): TGTGCCAGCAGCGGGTCGTGGACTCCTGATGGAAACACCATATATTTT.

Here the CDR3 DNA reads TGCGCCAGCACAGGGGAGGGCCCCTACGAGCAGTACTTC. This gives the protein CASTGEGPYEQYF. The chain couples TRBV5-1 to TRBJ2-7; the D gene is possibly TRBD2 (7 bases). The V gene's germline CDR1 is SGHRS and CDR2 YFSETQ. Trimming removed 6 bases at V and 2 bases at J, with 12 bases between. The CDR3 is made up of 13 amino acids.

The rearrangement joins TRBV7-9 to TRBJ2-7; D remains ambiguous. V lost 5 bases and J lost 6, with 14 bases in between. The CDR3 is 13 amino acids. Germline assignment: CDR1 SEHNR and CDR2 FQNEAQ (reference sequence). Here the CDR3 reads CASSPPSGLEQYF. As DNA, the CDR3 is TGTGCCAGCAGCCCGCCCTCCGGCCTCGAGCAGTACTTC.

Only a few counts were recorded for this clone. The sample contains more than one DNA sequence encoding this CDR3. CDR3 DNA sequence: TGTGCCAGCAGCTTAGAGACCGGGGAGCTGTTTTTT. Its translation is CASSLETGELFF. The V and J genes are TRBV7-2 and TRBJ2-2; unclear D gene. This CDR3 is built from 12 residues. V was shortened by 1 base and J by 5 bases, with 2 bases between the two germline ends. The germline V gene encodes CDR1 SGHTA and CDR2 FQGNSA. The full variable domain, in which reference TRBV7-2 and TRBJ2-2 provide the parts outside the CDR3, is GAGVSQSPSNKVTEKGKDVELRCDPISGHTALYWYRQSLGQGLEFLIYFQGNSAPDKSGLPSDRFSAERTGGSVSTLTIQRTQQEDSAVYLCASSLETGELFFGEGSRLTVL.

The chain employs TRBV27 and TRBJ2-7; D gene unclear. Germline CDR1 MNHEY, CDR2 SMNVEV (reference sequence). The CDR3 consists of 16 residues. The germline V and J ends were trimmed by 0 bases and 6 bases, with 18 bases remaining between them. CDR3 DNA: TGTGCCAGCAGTTTATCGGCAGGCATCAGACTGGGCGAGCAGTACTTC. Translated, it gives CASSLSAGIRLGEQYF.

The chain couples TRBV18 to TRBJ1-5, with unresolved D. The V gene's germline CDR1 is KGHSH and CDR2 LQKENI. V was trimmed by 1 base and J by 0 bases, leaving 13 bases between them. The CDR3 runs to 17 residues. The CDR3 region is CASSPQAPELSNQPQHF. As DNA, the CDR3 is TGTGCCAGCTCACCACAGGCGCCTGAACTTAGCAATCAGCCCCAGCATTTT.

This chain connects TRBV7-9 to TRBJ1-2, with TRBD1 matching over 7 bases. V was pared by 4 bases and J by 8 bases, with 7 bases of the junction left unmatched. The CDR3 covers 13 residues. The V gene's germline CDR1 is SEHNR and CDR2 FQNEAQ (reference sequence). The CDR3 DNA reads TGTGCCAGCAGCTCGACAGGGTACGGCGGCTACACCTTC. Amino acids: CASSSTGYGGYTF.

The rearrangement uses TRBV2 and TRBJ1-1, with no clear D. The CDR3 is 13 residues long. V was shortened by 4 bases and J by 5 bases, with 11 bases between the two germline ends. Germline V gene sequence: CDR1 SNHLY, CDR2 FYNNEI. CDR3 nucleotides: TGTGCCAGCAGTGTTCAACGCGGGACTGAAGCTTTCTTT. It encodes CASSVQRGTEAFF.

This clone was seen more than once but under ten times. J is TRBJ2-7 and V is TRBV5-1; D is perhaps TRBD1 (7 bases). The V end lost 0 bases, the J end lost 5 bases, and 12 bases lay between the germline ends. The CDR3 is 14 amino acids. Germline V lookup: CDR1 SGHRS, CDR2 YFSETQ. The CDR3, as DNA: TGCGCCAGCAGCTTGGTTGGCAGGGGGGACGAGCAGTACTTC. Residues: CASSLVGRGDEQYF.